These 21 T cell receptor beta chains were all obtained from the same sample, sequenced in a study of blood T cell repertoires in COVID-19. Libraries were prepared by immunoSEQ multiplex PCR; TCRdb keeps only in-frame clonotypes and omits some of them. This table holds 370,000 or so clones, about 80% found once. The sample comprised peripheral blood. Receptors were obtained from a human donor with acute or convalescent COVID-19. The donor label of this sample is uncertain.

The genes are TRBV7-9 and TRBJ2-2; D ambiguous. CDR1 SEHNR and CDR2 FQNEAQ come from the germline V gene (reference sequence). The CDR3 has 14 amino acids. The V end was cut by 1 base, the J end by 4 bases, with 7 bases between. In DNA form, the CDR3 reads TGTGCCAGCAGCTTAGATAGAATCACCGGGGAGCTGTTTTTT. Encoded protein: CASSLDRITGELFF. Full variable domain (outside the CDR3, taken from reference TRBV7-9 and TRBJ2-2): DTGVSQNPRHKITKRGQNVTFRCDPISEHNRLYWYRQTLGQGPEFLTYFQNEAQLEKSRLLSDRFSAERPKGSFSTLEIQRTEQGDSAMYLCASSLDRITGELFFGEGSRLTVL.

The chain joins TRBV12-2 to TRBJ2-3; the D call TRBD2 from the table was never checked on the DNA. TRBV12-2 is a recognized pseudogene. This CDR3 spans 15 amino acids. The CDR3 nucleotides are TGTGCAAGTCGCCTGAGGTTGCGGAACACAGATACGCAGTATTTT. Its translation is CASRLRLRNTDTQYF.

The chain has TRBV4-2 and TRBJ2-5; no clear D. The CDR3 covers 15 residues. V lost 2 bases and J 5 bases, leaving 15 bases between the germline ends. Germline CDR1 is LGHNA and CDR2 is YNFKEQ. The CDR3 sequence is CASSQSWYPRETQYF. The CDR3 DNA is TGTGCCAGCAGCCAAAGCTGGTACCCTAGGGAGACCCAGTACTTC.

V gene TRBV28 combines with J gene TRBJ1-2, with a possible D match to TRBD1 (5 bases). The CDR3 runs to 15 residues. CDR1 is MDHEN and CDR2 is SYDVKM in the germline V gene. Deletions cut 5 bases from V and 5 bases from J, with 18 bases between. CDR3 protein: CASSVNKGKGYGYTF. The DNA for the CDR3 is TGTGCCAGCAGTGTGAACAAGGGGAAAGGGTATGGCTACACCTTC.

The chain is built from TRBV7-2 and TRBJ2-7, with D possibly being TRBD2 (6 bases). The CDR3 extends over 15 amino acids. Germline CDR1 SGHTA, CDR2 FQGNSA. V dropped 6 bases and J dropped 3 bases, with 18 bases sitting between them. CDR3 nucleotides: TGTGCCAGCAGTCCCAACGTACCTAGCGACTACGAGCAGTACTTC. Its translation: CASSPNVPSDYEQYF. Based on the CDR3 plus reference TRBV7-2 and TRBJ2-7, the full variable domain is GAGVSQSPSNKVTEKGKDVELRCDPISGHTALYWYRQSLGQGLEFLIYFQGNSAPDKSGLPSDRFSAERTGGSVSTLTIQRTQQEDSAVYLCASSPNVPSDYEQYFGPGTRLTVT.

The V and J genes are TRBV5-1 and TRBJ2-1; TRBD1 matches at 7 bases. Trimming at V came to 4 bases and at J to 1 base, leaving 2 bases not matched to a gene. The CDR3 runs to 14 residues. Germline CDR1 reads SGHRS; CDR2 reads YFSETQ. The CDR3 region has the DNA TGCGCCAGCAGCCGGGGACAGTCCTACAATGAGCAGTTCTTC. Residues: CASSRGQSYNEQFF.

This chain joins TRBV29-1 and TRBJ1-1; TRBD1 matches at 8 bases. Trimming took 5 bases from V and 5 from J; bases not matched to a gene: 4. This CDR3 region has 12 residues. The germline V gene has CDR1 SQVTM and CDR2 ANQGSEA. Here the CDR3 reads CSVQWTGTEAFF. DNA for the CDR3: TGCAGCGTTCAATGGACAGGGACTGAAGCTTTCTTT.

This rearrangement joins TRBV5-1 to TRBJ2-1; 11 bases match TRBD2. Germline trimming cut 1 base from V and 8 bases from J; bases unmatched to any gene: 5. Germline V gene data show CDR1 as SGHRS and CDR2 as YFSETQ. The CDR3 runs 15 residues. CDR3 protein: CASSLTSGSGYEQFF. The CDR3 nucleotides are TGCGCCAGCAGCTTGACTAGCGGGAGTGGCTATGAGCAGTTCTTC.

V gene TRBV6-2 or TRBV6-3 combines with J gene TRBJ1-3; D remains unclear. This CDR3 contains 11 residues. V shed 4 bases and J shed 10 bases, with 8 bases lying between them. Germline V gene lookup returns CDR1 MNHEY and CDR2 SVGEGT. The CDR3 sequence: CASSSTGTIYF. The CDR3, as DNA: TGTGCCAGCAGTTCAACGGGGACCATATATTTT.

This chain links TRBV6-1 with TRBJ1-2; 8 bases match TRBD1. CDR1 is MNHNS, CDR2 SASEGT, per germline. This CDR3 comprises 15 residues. The J segment lost 3 bases and the V segment lost 2 bases, leaving 5 bases of the junction unmatched. CDR3 nucleotide sequence: TGTGCCAGCAGTGAACAGGGGGCGATGGACTATGGCTACACCTTC. Protein: CASSEQGAMDYGYTF.

This clone appeared a few times. The V and J genes are TRBV25-1 and TRBJ2-7; 9 nucleotides line up with TRBD1. V gave up 4 bases and J gave up 3 bases; unmatched junction bases: 7. The CDR3 runs 15 residues. CDR1 MGHDK and CDR2 SYGVNS come from the germline V gene. The CDR3 region is CASSASGTGRYEQYF. CDR3 coding DNA: TGTGCCAGCAGTGCCTCCGGGACAGGGCGCTACGAGCAGTACTTC.

This sequence joins TRBV6-5 and TRBJ1-2; D is uncertain. Germline-derived CDR1 and CDR2 are MNHEY and SVGAGI. Deletions cut 4 bases from V and 0 bases from J, with 6 bases between. The CDR3 length is 13 residues. This CDR3 reads CASSSTANYGYTF. The CDR3 region has the DNA TGTGCCAGCAGTTCTACAGCTAACTATGGCTACACCTTC.

The table lists this clone with a few counts. The chain is built from TRBV6-6 and TRBJ1-2; no reliable D call. The CDR3 is 15 amino acids. The V end was cut by 0 bases, the J end by 4 bases, with 12 bases between. Germline V gives CDR1 MNHNY, CDR2 SVGAGI (reference sequence). CDR3: CASSYSGRFGYGYTF. DNA for the CDR3: TGTGCCAGCAGTTACTCGGGGAGATTCGGCTATGGCTACACCTTC.

J is TRBJ2-3 and V is TRBV5-1; a possible D gene is TRBD1 (6 bases). Germline V CDR1 and CDR2: SGHRS, YFSETQ. Trimming took off 5 bases at V and 2 bases at J, with 15 bases between the two ends. The CDR3 has 15 amino acids. The chain's CDR3 is CASRADSLSTDTQYF. For the CDR3, the DNA is TGCGCCAGCAGGGCGGACAGTTTATCCACAGATACGCAGTATTTT. The variable domain in full, completed from reference TRBV5-1 and TRBJ2-3, reads KAGVTQTPRYLIKTRGQQVTLSCSPISGHRSVSWYQQTPGQGLQFLFEYFSETQRNKGNFPGRFSGRQFSNSRSEMNVSTLELGDSALYLCASRADSLSTDTQYFGPGTRLTVL.

The chain uses TRBV11-2 and TRBJ1-1, with D maybe TRBD1 (5 bases). This CDR3 contains 16 residues. The germline V and J ends were trimmed by 0 bases and 3 bases, with 14 bases remaining between them. Per germline, CDR1 SGHAT and CDR2 FQNNGV. The CDR3 DNA reads TGTGCCAGCAGCTTAGATAGGACACCCGAGGACACTGAAGCTTTCTTT. Residues: CASSLDRTPEDTEAFF.

This clone occurred once. This chain connects TRBV2 to TRBJ1-2, with D maybe TRBD1 (6 bases). CDR1 is SNHLY, CDR2 FYNNEI, per germline. This CDR3 comprises 13 residues. Trimming stripped 5 bases from V and 2 bases from J, with 9 bases between. CDR3 amino acids: CASSLDRNYGYTF. The CDR3 nucleotides are TGTGCCAGCAGTCTGGACAGAAACTATGGCTACACCTTC.

This clone was seen just once. This sequence joins TRBV28 and TRBJ1-4, with D maybe TRBD1 (6 bases). Germline assignment: CDR1 MDHEN and CDR2 SYDVKM. This CDR3 spans 13 amino acids. V gave up 6 bases and J gave up 13 bases, with 18 bases separating them. CDR3 in amino acids: CASRPPDRKTLFF. DNA for the CDR3: TGTGCCAGCAGACCCCCCGACAGGAAGACACTGTTTTTT.

The chain has TRBV6-2 or TRBV6-3 and TRBJ2-3, with 10 bases that match TRBD2. The CDR3 loop spans 15 amino acids. Germline V gene data show CDR1 as MNHEY and CDR2 as SVGEGT. After removal of 5 bases from V and 7 bases from J, the junction contained 9 bases not matched to a gene. The CDR3 loop is CASSAAGLAIYTQYF. The CDR3 nucleotides are TGTGCCAGCAGTGCGGCGGGACTAGCGATTTATACGCAGTATTTT.

The rearrangement joins TRBV19 to TRBJ1-2; 7 bases match TRBD1. Germline V lookup: CDR1 LNHDA, CDR2 SQIVND (reference sequence). This CDR3 comprises 14 residues. V lost 4 bases to trimming and J lost 8 bases; unmatched junction nucleotides: 10. This chain's CDR3 is CASSNPGTVGGYTF. Written as DNA, the CDR3 is TGTGCCAGTAGTAACCCCGGGACAGTTGGGGGCTACACCTTC.

The V gene is TRBV5-1, the J gene TRBJ2-3; 9 bases align to TRBD1. Germline loops: CDR1 SGHRS, CDR2 YFSETQ. The CDR3 consists of 14 residues. V lost 0 bases and J lost 5; bases outside the gene matches: 1. The DNA for the CDR3 is TGCGCCAGCAGCTTGGGGGACAGGGAAGATACGCAGTATTTT. Translating gives CASSLGDREDTQYF.

The chain employs TRBV7-2 and TRBJ1-6; D is unresolved. The CDR3 is 15 residues long. Per the germline V gene, CDR1 is SGHTA and CDR2 is FQGNSA. With 5 bases removed from V and 0 bases from J, the gap between germline ends came to 8 bases. CDR3 sequence (DNA): TGTGCCAGCAGCCGCCGGGGCTCCTATAATTCACCCCTCCACTTT. Translating it yields CASSRRGSYNSPLHF.